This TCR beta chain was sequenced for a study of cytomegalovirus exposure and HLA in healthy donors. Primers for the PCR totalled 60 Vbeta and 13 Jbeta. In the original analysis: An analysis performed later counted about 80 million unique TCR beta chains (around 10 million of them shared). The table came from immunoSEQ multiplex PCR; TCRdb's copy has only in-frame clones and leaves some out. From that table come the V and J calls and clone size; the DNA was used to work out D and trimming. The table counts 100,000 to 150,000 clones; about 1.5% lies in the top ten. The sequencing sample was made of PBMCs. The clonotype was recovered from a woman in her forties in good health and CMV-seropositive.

The CDR3 spells CASSSPRAGNNEQFF. CDR3 nucleotides: TGTGCCAGCAGCTCACCCCGAGCGGGAAACAATGAGCAGTTCTTC. The chain couples TRBV9 to TRBJ2-1, with 7 positions matching TRBD2. Germline CDR1 SGDLS, CDR2 YYNGEE. The CDR3 has 15 amino acids. The ends lost 4 bases at V and 5 bases at J; junction bases unmatched: 9.